Below, one T cell receptor beta chain is given with its context. The antigen is unknown. Amplification used 60 Vbeta primers and 13 Jbeta primers. Data came from immunoSEQ multiplex PCR; TCRdb stores just in-frame clones and leaves some out. The data contain about 140,000 clones, approximately 65% of them singletons. The sample comes from a study of cytomegalovirus exposure and HLA in healthy donors. Notes on the study in general: The study flagged roughly 160 TCR beta chains as cytomegalovirus-associated. An assumption of roughly uniform sequencing depth across donors underlay the presence/absence analyses.

Trimming removed 6 bases at V and 0 bases at J, with 12 bases between. The CDR3 contains 14 residues. CDR1 LNHDA and CDR2 SQIVND come from the germline V gene (reference sequence). The sequencing input was PBMCs. The sequence derives from an older woman in good health and CMV-seronegative. The chain has TRBV19 and TRBJ2-7; D not certain. CDR3 DNA: TGTGCCAGTAGCGACCTTTCAGGCTCCTACGAGCAGTACTTC. Its translation is CASSDLSGSYEQYF.